This T cell receptor (beta chain) appears in the sequencing data of a study of breast tumors, draining lymph nodes, adjacent tissues. General observations from the study: The data were judged consistent with most tumor T cells coming from lymph node and expanding in tumor. Tumor repertoires ranked between lymph nodes and nontumor tissue in diversity, with V and J gene preferences.

In TCRdb, the multiplex PCR reads were re-called with MiXCR into one record per CDR3 protein. Of over 250,000 distinct CDR3 sequences listed, roughly 31% are singletons. Germline CDR1 LNHDA, CDR2 SQIVND (reference sequence). Trimming removed 2 bases from V and 5 bases from J, with 15 bases in between. The CDR3 covers 15 residues. This clonotype was detected many times. Its antigen is unidentified. The lymph nodes were axillary draining lymph nodes from breast cancer patients. Sample: axillary lymph node tissue. The rearrangement joins TRBV19 to TRBJ2-5, with a possible D match to TRBD1 (6 bases). The TCR comes from a female donor with breast cancer. Some clones in this sample may be carry-over from other donors' samples. CDR3 protein: CASSIKSRGKETQYF. As DNA, the CDR3 is TGTGCCAGTAGTATAAAGTCGAGGGGGAAGGAGACCCAGTACTTC.